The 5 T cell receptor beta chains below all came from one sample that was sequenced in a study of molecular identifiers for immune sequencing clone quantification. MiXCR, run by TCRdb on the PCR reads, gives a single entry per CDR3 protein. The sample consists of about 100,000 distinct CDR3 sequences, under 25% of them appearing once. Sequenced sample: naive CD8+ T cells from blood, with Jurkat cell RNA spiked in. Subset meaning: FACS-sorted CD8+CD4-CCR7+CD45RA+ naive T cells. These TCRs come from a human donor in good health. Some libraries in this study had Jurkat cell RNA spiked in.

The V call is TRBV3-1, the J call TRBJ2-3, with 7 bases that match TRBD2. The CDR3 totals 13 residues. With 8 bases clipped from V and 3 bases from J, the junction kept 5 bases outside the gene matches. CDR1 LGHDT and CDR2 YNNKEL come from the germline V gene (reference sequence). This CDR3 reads CASRGEGTDTQYF. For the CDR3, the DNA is TGTGCCAGCCGCGGGGAGGGGACAGATACGCAGTATTTT.

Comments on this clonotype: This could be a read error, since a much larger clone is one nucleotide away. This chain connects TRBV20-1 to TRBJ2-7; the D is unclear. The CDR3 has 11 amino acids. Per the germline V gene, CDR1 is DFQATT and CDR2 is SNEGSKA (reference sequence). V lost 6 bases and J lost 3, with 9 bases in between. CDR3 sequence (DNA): TGCAGTGCCTGGTCGGACTACGAGCAGTACTTC. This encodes CSAWSDYEQYF.

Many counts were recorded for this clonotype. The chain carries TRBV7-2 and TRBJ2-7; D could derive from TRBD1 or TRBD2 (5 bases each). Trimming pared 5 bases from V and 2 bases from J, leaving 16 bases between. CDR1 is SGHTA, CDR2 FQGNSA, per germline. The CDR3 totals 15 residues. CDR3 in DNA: TGTGCCAGCAGCCCCTGGGGGAGCTCCACCTACGAGCAGTACTTC. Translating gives CASSPWGSSTYEQYF.

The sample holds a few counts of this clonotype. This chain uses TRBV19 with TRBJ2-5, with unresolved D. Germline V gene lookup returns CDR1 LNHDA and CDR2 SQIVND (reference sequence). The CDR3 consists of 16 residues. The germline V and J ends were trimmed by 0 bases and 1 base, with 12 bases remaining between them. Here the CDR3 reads CASSIDGYSIQETQYF. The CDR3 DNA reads TGTGCCAGTAGTATAGACGGCTACTCCATCCAAGAGACCCAGTACTTC. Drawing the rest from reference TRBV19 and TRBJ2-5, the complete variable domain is DGGITQSPKYLFRKEGQNVTLSCEQNLNHDAMYWYRQDPGQGLRLIYYSQIVNDFQKGDIAEGYSVSREKKESFPLTVTSAQKNPTAFYLCASSIDGYSIQETQYFGPGTRLLVL.

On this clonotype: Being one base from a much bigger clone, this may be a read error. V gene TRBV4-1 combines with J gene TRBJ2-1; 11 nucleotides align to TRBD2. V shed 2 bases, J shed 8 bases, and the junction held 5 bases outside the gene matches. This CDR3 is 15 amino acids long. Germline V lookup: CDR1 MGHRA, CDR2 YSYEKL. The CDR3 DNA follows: TGCGCCAGCAGCCAAACTAGCGGGGGAGTCGATGAGCAGTTCTTC. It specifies CASSQTSGGVDEQFF.